The 24 T cell receptor beta chains below all came from one sample that was sequenced in a study of cytomegalovirus exposure and HLA in healthy donors. The assay was immunoSEQ multiplex PCR, and TCRdb's table has in-frame clones only and misses some. The table records under 200,000 clones, roughly 89% of them present only once. Material for sequencing was PBMCs. The receptors stem from a woman aged 18 to 35 in good health and CMV-seropositive.

The genes are TRBV7-2 and TRBJ2-1, with TRBD1 identical over 9 bases. The ends lost 4 bases at V and 6 bases at J; junction bases unmatched: 4. This CDR3 comprises 14 residues. CDR1 SGHTA and CDR2 FQGNSA come from the germline V gene. The CDR3 DNA sequence: TGTGCCAGCAGCTCTCGGACAGGGGTCAATGAGCAGTTCTTC. It translates to CASSSRTGVNEQFF.

The rearrangement links TRBV10-2 to TRBJ2-3, with a weak D call TRBD1 (5 bases). This CDR3 region has 15 residues. Between the trimmed V and J ends, which lost 2 bases and 2 bases, there was a span of 11 bases. Germline V CDR1 and CDR2: WSHSY, SAAADI. CDR3 protein: CASSEAQENTDTQYF. The CDR3 DNA follows: TGCGCCAGCAGTGAGGCACAGGAAAACACAGATACGCAGTATTTT.

The chain joins TRBV2 to TRBJ1-5; D possibly corresponds to TRBD1 (6 bases). From germline, CDR1 is SNHLY and CDR2 FYNNEI. The length of the CDR3 is 15 residues. Trimming cost V 8 bases and J 0 bases, with 14 bases left between them. CDR3 DNA: TGTGCCAGCGATAAGGACAGCTATAGCAATCAGCCCCAGCATTTT. Protein: CASDKDSYSNQPQHF. Complete variable domain (other parts from reference TRBV2 and TRBJ1-5): EPEVTQTPSHQVTQMGQEVILRCVPISNHLYFYWYRQILGQKVEFLVSFYNNEISEKSEIFDDQFSVERPDGSNFTLKIRSTKLEDSAMYFCASDKDSYSNQPQHFGDGTRLSIL.

On this clone itself: At one end the junction does not follow the germline gene, possibly because of a read error. The rearrangement links TRBV2 to TRBJ2-7, with 9 bases aligning to TRBD2. CDR1 and CDR2 from the germline V gene are SNHLY and FYNNEI. The CDR3 has 11 amino acids. CDR3 nucleotide sequence: TGTGCCAGCGGGGAAGCGGGAGGAGGTCTATTC. Its translation is CASGEAGGGLF.

As DNA, the CDR3 is TGTGCCAGTCTTACAGGAGTTATCTCCTACAATGAGCAGTTCTTC. It encodes CASLTGVISYNEQFF. V gene TRBV11-2 combines with J gene TRBJ2-1; D might be TRBD1 (5 bases). Per germline, CDR1 SGHAT and CDR2 FQNNGV. V was pared by 9 bases and J by 0 bases, with 15 bases between. The CDR3 runs 15 residues. Looking up the rest from reference TRBV11-2 and TRBJ2-1 gives the full variable domain: EAGVAQSPRYKIIEKRQSVAFWCNPISGHATLYWYQQILGQGPKLLIQFQNNGVVDDSQLPKDRFSAERLKGVDSTLKIQPAKLEDSAVYLCASLTGVISYNEQFFGPGTRLTVL.

This rearrangement joins TRBV15 to TRBJ2-1; 13 bases match TRBD2. With 3 bases clipped from V and 4 bases from J, the junction kept 9 bases outside the gene matches. CDR1 and CDR2 from the germline V gene are LNHNV and YYDKDF (reference sequence). The CDR3 is 18 residues long. CDR3 sequence: CATSSRPGLAGKYNEQFF. CDR3 coding DNA: TGTGCCACCAGCAGCAGACCGGGACTAGCGGGGAAATACAATGAGCAGTTCTTC.

The chain is built from TRBV4-1 and TRBJ1-1; D not resolved. The V gene's germline CDR1 is MGHRA and CDR2 YSYEKL. Trimming pared 0 bases from V and 5 bases from J, leaving 10 bases between. The CDR3 totals 14 residues. The CDR3 DNA follows: TGCGCCAGCAGCCAAGACCGGGGTTTTACTGAAGCTTTCTTT. This gives the protein CASSQDRGFTEAFF.

This clone came up a few times. The chain combines TRBV5-4 with TRBJ2-5; the D gene is possibly TRBD2 (5 bases). V lost 4 bases, J lost 5 bases, and 15 bases lay in between. The CDR3 covers 14 residues. The germline V gene encodes CDR1 SGHNT and CDR2 YYREEE (reference sequence). The CDR3 bases are TGTGCCAGCAGCAATCCTGACTGGAGGGAGACCCAGTACTTC. Its translation: CASSNPDWRETQYF.

This rearrangement joins TRBV5-1 to TRBJ2-7, with D maybe TRBD1 (7 bases). Trimming cost V 4 bases and J 3 bases, with 11 bases left between them. The CDR3 has 13 amino acids. Germline values: CDR1 SGHRS, CDR2 YFSETQ. Written as DNA, the CDR3 is TGCGCCAGCAGCGGGGGGACAGTCTACGAGCAGTACTTC. This translates into CASSGGTVYEQYF.

V usage is TRBV10-2 and J usage is TRBJ2-1; 10 nucleotides align to TRBD2. V lost 4 bases and J lost 3; bases outside the gene matches: 6. The CDR3 extends over 16 amino acids. Per the germline V gene, CDR1 is WSHSY and CDR2 is SAAADI. The CDR3 nucleotides are TGCGCCAGCAGTGGGACCGGGACTAGCGACTACAATGAGCAGTTCTTC. It is translated as CASSGTGTSDYNEQFF.

This clone was counted once. The chain combines TRBV19 with TRBJ2-1; TRBD2 aligns across 8 bases. This CDR3 has 15 residues. Looked up from germline, CDR1 is LNHDA and CDR2 is SQIVND (reference sequence). Trimming took 0 bases from V and 6 from J; bases not matched to a gene: 4. CDR3 DNA sequence: TGTGCCAGTAGTATAGATCACACTAGCGGCAATGAGCAGTTCTTC. This encodes CASSIDHTSGNEQFF.

V and J are TRBV7-8 and TRBJ2-5; D might be TRBD1 (5 bases). V was trimmed by 5 bases and J by 1 base, leaving 11 bases between them. There are 14 residues in the CDR3. Germline CDR1 reads SGHVS; CDR2 reads FQNEAQ. The CDR3 is CASSTGRIQETQYF. The CDR3 coding sequence is TGTGCCAGCAGCACAGGACGGATCCAAGAGACCCAGTACTTC.

In this sample, this clone turned up a few times. The gene calls are TRBV10-2 and TRBJ2-7, with D perhaps TRBD2 (6 bases). The CDR3 has 15 residues. Trimming removed 3 bases at V and 7 bases at J, with 19 bases between. Germline lookup yields CDR1 WSHSY and CDR2 SAAADI. The CDR3 here is CASSDSTSPFEEQYF. The CDR3 DNA sequence: TGCGCCAGCAGTGACTCGACTAGTCCTTTCGAGGAGCAGTACTTC.

The chain couples TRBV7-9 to TRBJ2-7; D remains unclear. In germline, CDR1 is SEHNR, CDR2 FQNEAQ (reference sequence). The CDR3 runs 14 residues. With 8 bases removed from V and 0 bases from J, the gap between germline ends came to 14 bases. The CDR3 spells CASGEIGGSYEQYF. In DNA form, the CDR3 reads TGTGCCAGCGGCGAAATAGGCGGCTCCTACGAGCAGTACTTC.

The chain links TRBV30 to TRBJ1-1; D gene uncertain. The CDR3 extends over 12 amino acids. Germline assignment: CDR1 GTSNPN and CDR2 SVGIG (reference sequence). Trimming stripped 4 bases from V and 5 bases from J, with 11 bases between. CDR3 sequence reads: CAWTAAETEAFF. The CDR3 bases are TGTGCCTGGACGGCGGCGGAGACTGAAGCTTTCTTT.

V usage is TRBV21-1 and J usage is TRBJ2-7; TRBD1, the table's D call, lacks a check against the DNA. TRBV21-1 is a pseudogene locus. The length of the CDR3 is 17 residues. CDR3 in amino acids: CASSKIELDRGGYEQYF. CDR3 DNA sequence: TGTGCCAGCAGCAAAATTGAATTGGACAGGGGAGGTTACGAGCAGTACTTC.

This clone turned up a few times. The rearrangement uses TRBV11-3 and TRBJ2-3, with TRBD2 identical over 11 bases. CDR3 length equals 17 residues. The junction had 4 bases not matched to a gene; V was cut back by 0 bases and J by 2 bases. CDR1 is SGHNT and CDR2 is YENEEA in the germline V gene. Written as DNA, the CDR3 is TGTGCCAGCAGCTTAGATCCTAGCGGGAGGCCCACAGATACGCAGTATTTT. Its translation: CASSLDPSGRPTDTQYF. The complete variable domain, with remaining parts taken from reference TRBV11-3 and TRBJ2-3, reads EAGVVQSPRYKIIEKKQPVAFWCNPISGHNTLYWYLQNLGQGPELLIRYENEEAVDDSQLPKDRFSAERLKGVDSTLKIQPAELGDSAVYLCASSLDPSGRPTDTQYFGPGTRLTVL.

The gene calls are TRBV15 and TRBJ2-1; 10 nucleotides align to TRBD2. Germline CDR1 reads LNHNV; CDR2 reads YYDKDF (reference sequence). This CDR3 is built from 15 residues. V lost 3 bases, J lost 1 base, and 0 bases stayed unmatched. The CDR3: CATSRTSGSYNEQFF. CDR3 nucleotide sequence: TGTGCCACCAGCAGGACTAGCGGGTCCTACAATGAGCAGTTCTTC.

J is TRBJ2-1 and V is TRBV5-8; TRBD2 matches at 7 bases. The V gene's germline CDR1 is SGHTS and CDR2 YDEGEE. There are 16 residues in the CDR3. The V and J ends lost 2 bases and 0 bases, in that order; junction bases with no gene match: 5. The CDR3 region is CASSFSSGSSYNEQFF. As DNA, the CDR3 is TGTGCCAGCAGCTTTTCTAGCGGTAGCTCCTACAATGAGCAGTTCTTC.

V gene TRBV28 combines with J gene TRBJ2-3, with D maybe TRBD2 (5 bases). This CDR3 is built from 13 residues. CDR1 and CDR2 from the germline V gene are MDHEN and SYDVKM. V gave up 3 bases and J gave up 9 bases, with 13 bases separating them. The CDR3 region has the DNA TGTGCCAGCAGTTTGAAGGGATCGGGGACGCAGTATTTT. Protein product: CASSLKGSGTQYF.

This clone appeared a single time. The V call is TRBV7-9, the J call TRBJ2-1; 13 bases are a match to TRBD2. Germline values: CDR1 SEHNR, CDR2 FQNEAQ (reference sequence). V trimming: 5 bases; J trimming: 6 bases; junction bases outside the gene matches: 4. The CDR3 runs 15 residues. The CDR3 bases are TGTGCCAGCAGCCAAGGACTAGCGGGAGCCAATGAGCAGTTCTTC. Its translation is CASSQGLAGANEQFF.

Only one count was recorded for this clone. This rearrangement joins TRBV2 to TRBJ2-1; TRBD1 is a possible D gene (6 bases). Germline assignment: CDR1 SNHLY and CDR2 FYNNEI. The CDR3 is 13 residues long. Trimming removed 5 bases from V and 8 bases from J, with 13 bases in between. The CDR3 DNA follows: TGTGCCAGCAGTCCCGGCAGGGGCCATGAGCAGTTCTTC. Its protein product is CASSPGRGHEQFF. Looking up the rest from reference TRBV2 and TRBJ2-1 gives the full variable domain: EPEVTQTPSHQVTQMGQEVILRCVPISNHLYFYWYRQILGQKVEFLVSFYNNEISEKSEIFDDQFSVERPDGSNFTLKIRSTKLEDSAMYFCASSPGRGHEQFFGPGTRLTVL.

The V gene is TRBV7-3, the J gene TRBJ2-3; TRBD2 matches at 11 bases. Germline loops: CDR1 SGHTA, CDR2 FQGTGA. The CDR3 totals 16 residues. The ends lost 1 base at V and 1 base at J; junction bases unmatched: 1. The CDR3 sequence: CASSLKGLAGTDTQYF. The CDR3 DNA follows: TGTGCCAGCAGCTTAAAGGGACTAGCGGGCACAGATACGCAGTATTTT.

The CDR3 DNA reads as TGTGCCAGCAGTGTCGGGACAGGGAGCACCGGGGAGCTGTTTTTT. Amino acids: CASSVGTGSTGELFF. The genes are TRBV6-4 and TRBJ2-2, with 9 bases matching TRBD1. Germline loops: CDR1 MRHNA, CDR2 SNTAGT. The V and J ends lost 4 bases and 4 bases, in that order; junction bases with no gene match: 4. The CDR3 sequence is 15 residues long.